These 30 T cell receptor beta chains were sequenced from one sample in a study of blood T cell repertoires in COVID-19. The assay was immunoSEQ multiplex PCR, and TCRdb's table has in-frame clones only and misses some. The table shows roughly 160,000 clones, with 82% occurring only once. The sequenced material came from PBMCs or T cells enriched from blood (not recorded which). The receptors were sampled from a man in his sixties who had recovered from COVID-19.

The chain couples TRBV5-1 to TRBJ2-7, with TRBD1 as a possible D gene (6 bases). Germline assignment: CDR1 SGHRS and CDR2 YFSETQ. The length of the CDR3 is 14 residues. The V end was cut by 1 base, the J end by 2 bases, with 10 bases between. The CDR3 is CASSLTGTAYEQYF. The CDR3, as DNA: TGCGCCAGCAGCTTGACAGGGACGGCCTACGAGCAGTACTTC.

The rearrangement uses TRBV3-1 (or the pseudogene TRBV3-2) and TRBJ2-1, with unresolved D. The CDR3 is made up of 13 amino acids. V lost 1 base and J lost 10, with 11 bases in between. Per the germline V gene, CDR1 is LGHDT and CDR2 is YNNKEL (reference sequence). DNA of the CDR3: TGTGCCAGCAGCCAAGCTACTCTCGGGGAGCAGTTCTTC. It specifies CASSQATLGEQFF.

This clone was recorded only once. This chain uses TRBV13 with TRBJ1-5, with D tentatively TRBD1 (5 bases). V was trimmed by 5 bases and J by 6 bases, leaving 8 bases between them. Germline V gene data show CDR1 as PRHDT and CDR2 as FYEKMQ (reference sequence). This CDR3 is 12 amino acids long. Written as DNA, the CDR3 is TGTGCCAGCAGCCAGGGCGGTCAGCCCCAGCATTTT. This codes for CASSQGGQPQHF.

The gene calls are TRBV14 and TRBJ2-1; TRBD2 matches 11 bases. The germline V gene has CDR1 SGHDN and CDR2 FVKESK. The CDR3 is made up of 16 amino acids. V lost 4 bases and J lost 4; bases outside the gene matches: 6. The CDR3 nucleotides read TGTGCCAGCAGCCCTCCTAGCGGGGGGAGGTACAATGAGCAGTTCTTC. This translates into CASSPPSGGRYNEQFF.

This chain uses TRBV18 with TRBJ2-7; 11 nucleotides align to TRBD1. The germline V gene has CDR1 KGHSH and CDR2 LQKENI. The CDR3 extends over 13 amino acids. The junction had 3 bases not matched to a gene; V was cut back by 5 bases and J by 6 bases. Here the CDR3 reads CASSTDRGREQYF. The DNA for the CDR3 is TGTGCCAGCTCAACGGACAGGGGGCGCGAGCAGTACTTC. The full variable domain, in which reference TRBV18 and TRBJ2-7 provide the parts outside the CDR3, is NAGVMQNPRHLVRRRGQEARLRCSPMKGHSHVYWYRQLPEEGLKFMVYLQKENIIDESGMPKERFSAEFPKEGPSILRIQQVVRGDSAAYFCASSTDRGREQYFGPGTRLTVT.

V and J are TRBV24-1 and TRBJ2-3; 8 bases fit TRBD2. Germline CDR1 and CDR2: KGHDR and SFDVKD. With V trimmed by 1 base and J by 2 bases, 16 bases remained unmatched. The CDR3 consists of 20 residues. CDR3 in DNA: TGTGCCACCAGTGATTTTGCCGGGGGGGCCGCAAATGCCCACACAGATACGCAGTATTTT. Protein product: CATSDFAGGAANAHTDTQYF.

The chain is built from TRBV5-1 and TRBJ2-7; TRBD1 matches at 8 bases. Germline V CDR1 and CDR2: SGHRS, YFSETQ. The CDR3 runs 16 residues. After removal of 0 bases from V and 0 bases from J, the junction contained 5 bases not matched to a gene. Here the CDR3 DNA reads TGCGCCAGCAGCTTGGGTGTGACAGGGGTCTCCTACGAGCAGTACTTC. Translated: CASSLGVTGVSYEQYF.

The CDR3 sequence: CASSPDRGRSPLHF. CDR3 bases: TGTGCCAGCAGCCCGGACAGGGGGCGGTCACCCCTCCACTTT. The V and J genes are TRBV14 and TRBJ1-6; 11 bases map to TRBD1. Trimming removed 4 bases from V and 10 bases from J; junction bases left unmatched: 3. The CDR3 length is 14 residues. Germline CDR1 SGHDN, CDR2 FVKESK.

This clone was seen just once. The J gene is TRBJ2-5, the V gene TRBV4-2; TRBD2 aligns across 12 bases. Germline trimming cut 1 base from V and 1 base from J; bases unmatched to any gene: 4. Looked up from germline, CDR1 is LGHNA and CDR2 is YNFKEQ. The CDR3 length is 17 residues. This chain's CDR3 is CASSQATSGGPQETQYF. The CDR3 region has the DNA TGTGCCAGCAGCCAAGCTACTAGCGGGGGGCCCCAAGAGACCCAGTACTTC.

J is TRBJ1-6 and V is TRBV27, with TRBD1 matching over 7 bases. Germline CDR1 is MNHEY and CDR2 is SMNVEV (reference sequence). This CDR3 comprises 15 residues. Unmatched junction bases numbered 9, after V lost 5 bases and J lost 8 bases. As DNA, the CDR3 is TGTGCCAGCAGTCTACTACAGGGGCGATATTCACCCCTCCACTTT. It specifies CASSLLQGRYSPLHF.

The DNA of the CDR3 is TGTGCCAGCTCCGAGGGTGCGGGGCAGCCCCAGCATTTT. Translating it yields CASSEGAGQPQHF. The chain couples TRBV6-4 to TRBJ1-5; D is undetermined. Germline CDR1 is MRHNA and CDR2 is SNTAGT. V lost 8 bases and J lost 7, with 15 bases in between. CDR3 length equals 13 residues.

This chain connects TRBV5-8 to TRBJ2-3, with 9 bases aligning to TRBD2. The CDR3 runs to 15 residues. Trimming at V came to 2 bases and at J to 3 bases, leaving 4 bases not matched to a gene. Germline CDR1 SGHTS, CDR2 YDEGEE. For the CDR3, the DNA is TGTGCCAGCAGCTTTAGCGGGAGATTAACAGATACGCAGTATTTT. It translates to CASSFSGRLTDTQYF.

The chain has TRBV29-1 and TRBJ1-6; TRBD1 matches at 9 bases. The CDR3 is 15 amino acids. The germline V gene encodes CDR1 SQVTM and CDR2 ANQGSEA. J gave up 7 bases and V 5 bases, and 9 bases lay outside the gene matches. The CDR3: CSVREGTGKNSPLHF. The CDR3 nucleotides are TGCAGCGTTCGGGAGGGGACAGGGAAAAATTCACCCCTCCACTTT.

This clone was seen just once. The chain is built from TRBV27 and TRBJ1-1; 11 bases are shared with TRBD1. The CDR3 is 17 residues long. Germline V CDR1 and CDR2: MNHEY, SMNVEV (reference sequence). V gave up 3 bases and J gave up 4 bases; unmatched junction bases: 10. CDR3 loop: CASSFRRTGGRSTEAFF. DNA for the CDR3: TGTGCCAGCAGTTTCCGCCGGACAGGGGGCCGTAGCACTGAAGCTTTCTTT.

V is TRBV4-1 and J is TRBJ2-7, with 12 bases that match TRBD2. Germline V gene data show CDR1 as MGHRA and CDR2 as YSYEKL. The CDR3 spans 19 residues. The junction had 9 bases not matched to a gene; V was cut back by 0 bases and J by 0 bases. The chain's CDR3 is CASSQDLALAGGPSYEQYF. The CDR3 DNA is TGCGCCAGCAGCCAAGATTTGGCCCTAGCGGGAGGGCCCTCCTACGAGCAGTACTTC.

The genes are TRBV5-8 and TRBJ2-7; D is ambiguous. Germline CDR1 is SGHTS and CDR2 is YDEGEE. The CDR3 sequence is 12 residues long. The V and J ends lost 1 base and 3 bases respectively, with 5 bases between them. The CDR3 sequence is CASSLYGYEQYF. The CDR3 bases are TGTGCCAGCAGCTTGTACGGCTACGAGCAGTACTTC.

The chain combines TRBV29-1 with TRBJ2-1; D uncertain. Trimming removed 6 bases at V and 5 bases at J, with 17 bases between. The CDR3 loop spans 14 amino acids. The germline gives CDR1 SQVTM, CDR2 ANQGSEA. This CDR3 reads CSVTDHLTNNEQFF. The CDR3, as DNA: TGCAGCGTAACCGATCATCTAACTAACAATGAGCAGTTCTTC.

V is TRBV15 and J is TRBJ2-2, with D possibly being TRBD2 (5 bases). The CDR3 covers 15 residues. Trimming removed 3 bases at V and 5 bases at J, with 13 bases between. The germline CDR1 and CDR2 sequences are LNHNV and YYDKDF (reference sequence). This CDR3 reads CATSSPSSGTGELFF. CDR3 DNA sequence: TGTGCCACCAGCAGCCCCTCCTCGGGGACCGGGGAGCTGTTTTTT.

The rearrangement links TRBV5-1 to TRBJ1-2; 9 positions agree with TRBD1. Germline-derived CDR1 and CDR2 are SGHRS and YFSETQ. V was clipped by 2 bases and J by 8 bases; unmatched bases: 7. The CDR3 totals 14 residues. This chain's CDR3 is CASSLQGADEGYTF. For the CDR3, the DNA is TGCGCCAGCAGCTTACAGGGGGCCGATGAAGGCTACACCTTC.

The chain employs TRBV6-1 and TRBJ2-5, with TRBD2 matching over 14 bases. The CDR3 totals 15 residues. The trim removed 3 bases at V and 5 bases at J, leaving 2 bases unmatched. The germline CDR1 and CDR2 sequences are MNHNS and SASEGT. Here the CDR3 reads CASSEGLAGVETQYF. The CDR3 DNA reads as TGTGCCAGCAGTGAGGGACTAGCGGGAGTCGAGACCCAGTACTTC.

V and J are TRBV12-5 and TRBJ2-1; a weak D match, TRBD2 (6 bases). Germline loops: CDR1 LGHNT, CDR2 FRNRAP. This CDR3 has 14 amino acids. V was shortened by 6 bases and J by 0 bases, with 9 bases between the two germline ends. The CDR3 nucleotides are TGTGCTAGTGGGGGGGGAAGCTCCTACAATGAGCAGTTCTTC. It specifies CASGGGSSYNEQFF.

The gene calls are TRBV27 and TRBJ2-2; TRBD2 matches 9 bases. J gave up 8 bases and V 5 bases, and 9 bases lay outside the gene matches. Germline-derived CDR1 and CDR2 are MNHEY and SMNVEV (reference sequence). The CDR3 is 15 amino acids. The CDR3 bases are TGTGCCAGCAGTAGAGTAGCGGGAGCGTGGGGGGAGCTGTTTTTT. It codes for CASSRVAGAWGELFF.

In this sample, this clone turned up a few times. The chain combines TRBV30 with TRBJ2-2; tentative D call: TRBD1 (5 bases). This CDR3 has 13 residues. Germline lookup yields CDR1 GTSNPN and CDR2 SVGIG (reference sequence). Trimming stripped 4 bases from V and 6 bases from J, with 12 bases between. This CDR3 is CAWTTRRAGELFF. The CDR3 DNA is TGTGCCTGGACCACTCGCAGGGCCGGGGAGCTGTTTTTT.

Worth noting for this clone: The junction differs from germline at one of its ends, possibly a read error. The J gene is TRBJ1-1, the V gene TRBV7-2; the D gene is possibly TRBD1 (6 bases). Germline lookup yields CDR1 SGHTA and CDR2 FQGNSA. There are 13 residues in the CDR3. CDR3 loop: CASSSLRDTEAFF. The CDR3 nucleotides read TGTGCCAGCAGCTCCCTCCGGGACACCGAAGCTTTCTTT.

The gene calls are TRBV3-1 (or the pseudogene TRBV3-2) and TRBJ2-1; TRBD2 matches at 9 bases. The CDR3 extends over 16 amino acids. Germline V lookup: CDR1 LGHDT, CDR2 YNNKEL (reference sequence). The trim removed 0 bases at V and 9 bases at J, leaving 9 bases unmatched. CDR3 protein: CASSQDRVAGAFEQFF. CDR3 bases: TGTGCCAGCAGCCAAGATCGGGTAGCGGGAGCTTTTGAGCAGTTCTTC.

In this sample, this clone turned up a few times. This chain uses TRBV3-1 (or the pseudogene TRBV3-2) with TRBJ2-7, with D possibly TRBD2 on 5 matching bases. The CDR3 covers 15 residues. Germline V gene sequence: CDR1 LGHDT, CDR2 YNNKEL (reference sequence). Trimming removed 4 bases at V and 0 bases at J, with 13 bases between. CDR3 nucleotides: TGTGCCAGCAGCCCGAGCGGAAGCGACTCCTACGAGCAGTACTTC. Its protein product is CASSPSGSDSYEQYF.

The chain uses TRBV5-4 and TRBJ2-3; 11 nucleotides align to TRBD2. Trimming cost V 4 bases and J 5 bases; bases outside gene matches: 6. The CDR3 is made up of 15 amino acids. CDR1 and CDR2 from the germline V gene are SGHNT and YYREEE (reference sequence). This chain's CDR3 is CASSHSGGAEDTQYF. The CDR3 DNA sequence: TGTGCCAGCAGCCATAGCGGGGGGGCGGAAGATACGCAGTATTTT.

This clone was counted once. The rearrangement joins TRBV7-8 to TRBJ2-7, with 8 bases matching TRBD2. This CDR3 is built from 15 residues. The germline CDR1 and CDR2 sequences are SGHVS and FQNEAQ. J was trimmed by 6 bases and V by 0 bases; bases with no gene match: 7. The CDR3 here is CASSLAGWAGGEQYF. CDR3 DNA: TGTGCCAGCAGCTTAGCAGGCTGGGCGGGAGGCGAGCAGTACTTC.

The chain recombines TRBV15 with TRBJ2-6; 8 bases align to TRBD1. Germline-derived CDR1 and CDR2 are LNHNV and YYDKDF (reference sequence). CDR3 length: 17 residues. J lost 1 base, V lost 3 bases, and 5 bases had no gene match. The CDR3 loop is CATSSGQGGSGANVLTF. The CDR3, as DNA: TGTGCCACCAGCAGCGGACAGGGAGGTTCTGGGGCCAACGTCCTGACTTTC.

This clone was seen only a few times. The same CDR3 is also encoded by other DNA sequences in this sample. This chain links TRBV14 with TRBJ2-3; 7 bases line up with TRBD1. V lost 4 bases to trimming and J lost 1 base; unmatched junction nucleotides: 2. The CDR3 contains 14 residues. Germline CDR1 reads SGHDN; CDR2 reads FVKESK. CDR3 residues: CASSRTGGTDTQYF. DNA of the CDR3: TGTGCCAGCAGCCGTACAGGGGGCACAGATACGCAGTATTTT.